This passage covers 26 T cell receptor beta chains from one sample sequenced in a study of CD8+CD57+ T cells in acquired aplastic anemia. The use of genomic DNA as template underpinned the TCR beta VDJ and CDR3 profiling. One entry per CDR3 protein results from TCRdb running MiXCR on the reads. The data show some 190,000 distinct CDR3 sequences, about 53% seen once. Sequenced material: sorted CD4+, CD8+, or CD8+CD57+ T cells (not recorded which) from PBMCs. Source of these receptors: a human donor in good health, serving as a control.

This chain joins TRBV2 and TRBJ1-6; D might be TRBD1 (5 bases). The germline V gene has CDR1 SNHLY and CDR2 FYNNEI. The length of the CDR3 is 15 residues. V was shortened by 3 bases and J by 7 bases, with 13 bases between the two germline ends. DNA of the CDR3: TGTGCCAGCAGTGACAGGGTATTGGTGAATTCACCCCTCCACTTT. It encodes CASSDRVLVNSPLHF.

J is TRBJ1-5 and V is TRBV24-1; the D gene is possibly TRBD1 (5 bases). Trimming removed 3 bases from V and 4 bases from J, with 12 bases in between. CDR3 length: 15 amino acids. The germline CDR1 and CDR2 sequences are KGHDR and SFDVKD. CDR3 sequence: CATSDVRAGNQPQHF. DNA of the CDR3: TGTGCCACCAGTGATGTGAGGGCAGGGAATCAGCCCCAGCATTTT.

This clonotype was counted ten times or more. The rearrangement links TRBV6-2 or TRBV6-3 to TRBJ2-5; TRBD1 agrees at 8 bases. The V segment lost 7 bases and the J segment 9 bases; nucleotides outside the gene matches: 10. The CDR3 totals 13 residues. CDR1 is MNHEY, CDR2 SVGEGT, per germline. The CDR3, as DNA: TGTGCCAGCACTCCCCAGGGGGCCGGGGCCCAGTACTTC. As protein: CASTPQGAGAQYF.

V is TRBV5-1 and J is TRBJ1-4; D is perhaps TRBD1 (6 bases). Deletions cut 4 bases from V and 8 bases from J, with 21 bases between. CDR1 is SGHRS, CDR2 YFSETQ, per germline. The CDR3 contains 16 residues. CDR3 amino acids: CASSLGRGANTEKLFF. CDR3 DNA sequence: TGCGCCAGCAGCCTCGGCCGGGGGGCGAACACCGAAAAACTGTTTTTT.

The chain uses TRBV29-1 and TRBJ1-1, with 10 bases lining up with TRBD1. The length of the CDR3 is 11 residues. Unmatched junction bases numbered 6, after V lost 7 bases and J lost 10 bases. The germline CDR1 and CDR2 sequences are SQVTM and ANQGSEA. The CDR3 DNA sequence: TGCAGCGCCCGGGACAGGGGACGAGCTTTCTTT. This translates into CSARDRGRAFF. Looking up the rest from reference TRBV29-1 and TRBJ1-1 gives the full variable domain: SAVISQKPSRDICQRGTSLTIQCQVDSQVTMMFWYRQQPGQSLTLIATANQGSEATYESGFVIDKFPISRPNLTFSTLTVSNMSPEDSSIYLCSARDRGRAFFGQGTRLTVV.

The chain recombines TRBV10-2 with TRBJ1-2; 10 nucleotides agree with TRBD1. Germline V gene sequence: CDR1 WSHSY, CDR2 SAAADI. With 0 bases clipped from V and 6 bases from J, the junction kept 4 bases outside the gene matches. CDR3 length: 15 amino acids. CDR3 amino acids: CASSESPGQGDGYTF. The CDR3 region has the DNA TGCGCCAGCAGTGAGTCGCCCGGACAGGGGGATGGCTACACCTTC.

This clonotype has more than one count but fewer than ten. The V call is TRBV18, the J call TRBJ1-1; D ambiguous. Germline V gives CDR1 KGHSH, CDR2 LQKENI. V gave up 1 base and J gave up 2 bases, with 8 bases separating them. The CDR3 runs 14 residues. The CDR3 bases are TGTGCCAGCTCACCACGGGCTGAAAACACTGAAGCTTTCTTT. Its protein is CASSPRAENTEAFF.

The table lists this clonotype with a count of one. This chain links TRBV7-3 with TRBJ2-7; possible D gene TRBD1, 5 bases. The CDR3 totals 15 residues. Germline V gene data show CDR1 as SGHTA and CDR2 as FQGTGA. V lost 2 bases to trimming and J lost 2 bases, with 13 bases between them. In DNA, the CDR3 is TGTGCCAGCAGCTTAGTCGGGCAGGGAACCTACGAGCAGTACTTC. Amino acids: CASSLVGQGTYEQYF.

The chain carries TRBV7-4 and TRBJ2-3; TRBD2 aligns across 8 bases. This CDR3 contains 15 residues. The germline gives CDR1 SGHVT, CDR2 SQSDAQ. V lost 3 bases, J lost 4 bases, and 6 bases stayed unmatched. The CDR3 nucleotides read TGTGCCAGCAGCTTTCGCGGGGGGCGAGCAGATACGCAGTATTTT. Translation gives CASSFRGGRADTQYF.

V is TRBV7-2 and J is TRBJ2-5; TRBD2 matches 11 bases. The V gene end was trimmed by 1 base and the J gene end by 5 bases; junction bases not matched to a gene: 6. This CDR3 comprises 16 residues. Germline V lookup: CDR1 SGHTA, CDR2 FQGNSA. For the CDR3, the DNA is TGTGCCAGCAGCTTAGTTAGCGGGGGGGCTTGGGAGACCCAGTACTTC. Its protein is CASSLVSGGAWETQYF.

This clonotype has a count of ten or more. This chain connects TRBV30 to TRBJ1-5; D unresolved. There are 13 residues in the CDR3. Trimming shortened V by 0 bases and J by 6 bases, and 9 bases separated the two germline ends. The germline CDR1 and CDR2 sequences are GTSNPN and SVGIG (reference sequence). The CDR3 loop is CAWSVKGSQPQHF. The DNA of the CDR3 is TGTGCCTGGAGTGTAAAGGGCAGTCAGCCCCAGCATTTT.

The V call is TRBV20-1, the J call TRBJ1-5; possibly TRBD1 for D (6 bases). The V end lost 8 bases, the J end lost 0 bases, and 20 bases lay between the germline ends. The CDR3 is made up of 16 amino acids. Germline V gene sequence: CDR1 DFQATT, CDR2 SNEGSKA (reference sequence). CDR3 in DNA: TGCAGTCCCTACCCTGGGAGCAGGGGTAGCAATCAGCCCCAGCATTTT. Protein: CSPYPGSRGSNQPQHF.

This clonotype has ten or more counts. V is TRBV9 and J is TRBJ2-7; 9 nucleotides align to TRBD1. Germline lookup yields CDR1 SGDLS and CDR2 YYNGEE. The CDR3 sequence is 16 residues long. With 0 bases clipped from V and 1 base from J, the junction kept 5 bases outside the gene matches. DNA for the CDR3: TGTGCCAGCAGCGTAGGAGGGACAGGGTTGTCCTACGAGCAGTACTTC. Translation: CASSVGGTGLSYEQYF.

This clonotype has at least ten counts. The gene calls are TRBV20-1 and TRBJ2-3, with 8 bases identical to TRBD2. Germline values: CDR1 DFQATT, CDR2 SNEGSKA (reference sequence). The CDR3 extends over 16 amino acids. V gave up 1 base and J gave up 4 bases; unmatched junction bases: 10. CDR3 residues: CSARVGAGGTADTQYF. In DNA form, the CDR3 reads TGCAGTGCTAGAGTGGGCGCGGGGGGTACGGCAGATACGCAGTATTTT.

This clonotype was observed many times. This chain uses TRBV19 with TRBJ1-4; 8 bases are shared with TRBD1. CDR1 is LNHDA and CDR2 is SQIVND in the germline V gene (reference sequence). This CDR3 is built from 14 residues. Trimming removed 6 bases from V and 7 bases from J; junction bases left unmatched: 7. The CDR3 DNA reads as TGTGCCAGTAGGAAACAGGGGGGAGGTGAAAAACTGTTTTTT. It specifies CASRKQGGGEKLFF.

The rearrangement links TRBV24-1 to TRBJ2-7; D is unresolved. The V gene's germline CDR1 is KGHDR and CDR2 SFDVKD. The germline V and J ends were trimmed by 7 bases and 6 bases, with 9 bases remaining between them. The CDR3 spans 11 residues. CDR3 coding DNA: TGTGCCACCAGCCCACGGAGCGAGCAGTACTTC. It specifies CATSPRSEQYF.

This sequence joins TRBV7-4 and TRBJ2-7; D is unclear. The V and J ends lost 6 bases and 7 bases respectively, with 10 bases between them. This CDR3 has 11 residues. Germline V gives CDR1 SGHVT, CDR2 SQSDAQ. The DNA of the CDR3 is TGTGCCAGCAGTAGACCCTTGGAGCAGTACTTC. Translation gives CASSRPLEQYF.

The rearrangement links TRBV7-9 to TRBJ1-5; perhaps TRBD1 as D (6 bases). Trimming took 5 bases from V and 2 from J, leaving 13 bases between them. The CDR3 has 15 amino acids. Per the germline V gene, CDR1 is SEHNR and CDR2 is FQNEAQ (reference sequence). The chain's CDR3 is CASSRTATGNQPQHF. The CDR3 region has the DNA TGTGCCAGCAGCCGGACAGCAACAGGCAATCAGCCCCAGCATTTT. Drawing the rest from reference TRBV7-9 and TRBJ1-5, the complete variable domain is DTGVSQNPRHKITKRGQNVTFRCDPISEHNRLYWYRQTLGQGPEFLTYFQNEAQLEKSRLLSDRFSAERPKGSFSTLEIQRTEQGDSAMYLCASSRTATGNQPQHFGDGTRLSIL.

The CDR3 DNA reads TGCGCCAGCAGTGAATGGAAACAGGGCTTGAACACTGAAGCTTTCTTT. Encoded protein: CASSEWKQGLNTEAFF. The J gene is TRBJ1-1, the V gene TRBV10-2, with D possibly matching TRBD1 (6 bases). CDR1 WSHSY and CDR2 SAAADI come from the germline V gene. With 3 bases removed from V and 0 bases from J, the gap between germline ends came to 14 bases. The CDR3 spans 16 residues.

This chain joins TRBV9 and TRBJ1-3; 7 bases match TRBD1. Unmatched junction bases numbered 9, after V lost 3 bases and J lost 0 bases. This CDR3 spans 17 amino acids. The germline V gene encodes CDR1 SGDLS and CDR2 YYNGEE. The CDR3 region is CASSAGTASNSGNTIYF. CDR3 sequence (DNA): TGTGCCAGCAGCGCGGGGACAGCCAGCAACTCTGGAAACACCATATATTTT.

This clonotype was seen a few times. The gene calls are TRBV28 and TRBJ1-2; D remains ambiguous. The CDR3 runs to 16 residues. The ends were cut back, 8 bases at V and 7 bases at J, with 26 bases in the middle. Looked up from germline, CDR1 is MDHEN and CDR2 is SYDVKM. The CDR3 region has the DNA TGTGCCAGCGGTTCAGTGGGATCCCCGACGGAAGGTGGCTACACCTTC. Its protein is CASGSVGSPTEGGYTF.

This clonotype was counted a single time. The genes are TRBV2 and TRBJ2-7; 13 bases align to TRBD2. This CDR3 has 14 residues. Germline V gene lookup returns CDR1 SNHLY and CDR2 FYNNEI. V was clipped by 8 bases and J by 7 bases; unmatched bases: 8. The CDR3 DNA follows: TGTGCCAGCCGAACGGGACTAGCGGGATTAGAGCAGTACTTC. Its protein product is CASRTGLAGLEQYF.

A remark on this clonotype: A much larger clone is a single base away; this may be a read error. The V call is TRBV3-1, the J call TRBJ1-2; D may be TRBD1 (5 bases). CDR1 and CDR2 from the germline V gene are LGHDT and YNNKEL (reference sequence). This CDR3 is built from 13 residues. V shed 4 bases and J shed 7 bases, with 13 bases lying between them. The CDR3 sequence is CASSRESRGGYTF. The CDR3 DNA is TGTGCCAGCAGCCGAGAATCGAGGGGTGGCTACACCTTC.

This clonotype was seen just once. The chain employs TRBV19 and TRBJ1-1, with 7 nucleotides matching TRBD1. With V trimmed by 3 bases and J by 7 bases, 11 bases remained unmatched. The V gene's germline CDR1 is LNHDA and CDR2 SQIVND (reference sequence). This CDR3 is 15 amino acids long. The CDR3 nucleotides read TGTGCCAGTAGTATGGAGTGGGCAGGGGGGAATGAAGCTTTCTTT. This sequence encodes CASSMEWAGGNEAFF.

There are many counts of this clonotype. CDR3 coding DNA: TGTGCCAGCAGCTTCGGACCGAGCTCCTACAATGAGCAGTTCTTC. Amino acids: CASSFGPSSYNEQFF. The chain employs TRBV5-5 and TRBJ2-1; no reliable D call. Trimming stripped 2 bases from V and 0 bases from J, with 9 bases between. Per the germline V gene, CDR1 is SGHKS and CDR2 is YYEKEE (reference sequence). The CDR3 contains 15 residues.

The chain recombines TRBV10-3 with TRBJ1-2; D not resolved. The CDR3 contains 15 residues. Germline assignment: CDR1 ENHRY and CDR2 SYGVKD. V shed 3 bases and J shed 5 bases, with 16 bases lying between them. In nucleotides, the CDR3 is TGTGCCATCAGTGACGTCGGCGGAGCGACTTATGGCTACACCTTC. The encoded protein is CAISDVGGATYGYTF.